One and the same sample provided the 27 T cell receptor beta chains below, sequenced in a study of tumor-infiltrating lymphocytes in primary liver carcinoma. Total RNA and DNA came together from approximately 20-30 mg of bulk tissue without cell sorting. Constant-region priming of roughly 500 ng total RNA yielded TCR beta cDNA. Libraries of TCR beta came from three nested multiplex PCR rounds with slightly modified ARM-PCR. It was with TRBV1-TRBV30 forward primers and a C-beta reverse primer that the first two PCR rounds were run, at roughly 10 cycles each. TCRdb independently ran MiXCR on the multiplex PCR reads; one entry per CDR3 protein. The data show 45,000 to 65,000 distinct CDR3 sequences, around 77% seen once. The sample consisted of liver tumor tissue from sampling region 5. The subset: tumor region T5, tumor centre. These receptors all stem from a middle-aged man with primary liver carcinoma and hepatitis B virus infection.

With respect to this clonotype: An end of the junction differs from the germline gene, which may be a read error. This sequence joins TRBV4-3 and TRBJ2-7, with D maybe TRBD2 (5 bases). Germline CDR1 LGHNA, CDR2 YSLEER. This CDR3 is built from 15 residues. The DNA of the CDR3 is TGCACCAGCAGCCAAGATCGGGCAAGCGGCTACGAGCAGCACTTC. The encoded protein is CTSSQDRASGYEQHF.

A note on this clonotype: Mismatch with germline at one junction end may stem from a read error. This chain joins TRBV11-2 and TRBJ2-5; 9 bases map to TRBD1. The germline gives CDR1 SGHAT, CDR2 FQNNGV. The CDR3 sequence is 15 residues long. The CDR3 DNA reads TGTGCCAGCAACTCGGGACAGGGATGCCAAGAGGCCCAGTACTTC. Translating it yields CASNSGQGCQEAQYF. The full variable domain, completed using reference TRBV11-2 and TRBJ2-5, is EAGVAQSPRYKIIEKRQSVAFWCNPISGHATLYWYQQILGQGPKLLIQFQNNGVVDDSQLPKDRFSAERLKGVDSTLKIQPAKLEDSAVYLCASNSGQGCQEAQYFGPGTRLLVL.

A remark on this clonotype: The conserved final phenylalanine or tryptophan is absent from the CDR3, which likely points to a read error. The V and J genes are TRBV29-1 and TRBJ1-1; weak D call: TRBD1 (5 bases). The CDR3 covers 13 residues. Germline V gives CDR1 SQVTM, CDR2 ANQGSEA. CDR3 residues: CSVETGMNTEAFY. The DNA of the CDR3 is TGTAGCGTTGAAACAGGCATGAACACTGAAGCTTTCTAT.

This clonotype showed up many times. The V gene is TRBV2, the J gene TRBJ1-6, with D possibly being TRBD1 (5 bases). V was trimmed by 8 bases and J by 7 bases, leaving 9 bases between them. This CDR3 has 12 amino acids. Germline loops: CDR1 SNHLY, CDR2 FYNNEI. The CDR3 here is CASGGTNSPLHF. For the CDR3, the DNA is TGTGCCAGCGGGGGTACCAATTCACCCCTCCACTTT.

The V call is TRBV6-1, the J call TRBJ2-7, with 9 bases lining up with TRBD2. The CDR3 has 14 residues. V shed 7 bases and J 12 bases; nucleotides not matched to a gene: 16. CDR1 and CDR2 from the germline V gene are MNHNS and SASEGT. For the CDR3, the DNA is TGTGCCAGCAAGTCGAGACTAGCGGCCCCAGTCGGGTACTTC. Its translation: CASKSRLAAPVGYF.

Of note for this clonotype: One end of the junction fails to match germline, which may point to a read error. The chain employs TRBV4-2 and TRBJ1-1; no firm D call. Germline lookup yields CDR1 LGHNA and CDR2 YNFKEQ. CDR3 length: 14 amino acids. The CDR3 region is CASSQDRRNAEAFF. DNA of the CDR3: TGTGCCAGCAGCCAAGATCGGAGGAACGCTGAAGCCTTCTTT.

Comment on this clonotype: Possible read error: a much larger clone is one base away. This sequence joins TRBV28 and TRBJ2-1; D call uncertain. Germline CDR1 is MDHEN and CDR2 is SYDVKM. This CDR3 has 12 amino acids. The CDR3: CASSFELNELFF. The CDR3 coding sequence is TGTGCCAGCAGTTTTGAGCTGAATGAGCTGTTCTTC. Full variable domain (missing parts from reference TRBV28 and TRBJ2-1): DVKVTQSSRYLVKRTGEKVFLECVQDMDHENMFWYRQDPGLGLRLIYFSYDVKMKEKGDIPEGYSVSREKKERFSLILESASTNQTSMYLCASSFELNELFFGPGTRLTVL.

The V call is TRBV29-1, the J call TRBJ1-5; no firm D call. Germline loops: CDR1 SQVTM, CDR2 ANQGSEA. The CDR3 has 13 residues. The ends were cut back, 4 bases at V and 5 bases at J, with 12 bases in the middle. In nucleotides, the CDR3 is TGCAGCGTTGTCGGGCGGATCTATCAGCCCCAGCATTTT. Translated: CSVVGRIYQPQHF.

With regard to this clonotype: One end of the junction does not line up with germline, which may come from a read error. The chain carries TRBV11-2 and TRBJ1-1; D ambiguous. CDR3 length: 14 residues. Germline values: CDR1 SGHAT, CDR2 FQNNGV. CDR3 loop: CASSPLWPITEAFF. Here the CDR3 DNA reads TGCGCCAGCAGCCCCCTCTGGCCGATCACTGAAGCTTTCTTT.

Comment on this clonotype: The junction and the germline gene differ at one end; a read error may be behind it. The V and J genes are TRBV6-6 and TRBJ2-7; D is perhaps TRBD2 (5 bases). This CDR3 contains 13 residues. Germline V CDR1 and CDR2: MNHNY, SVGAGI (reference sequence). The CDR3 DNA sequence: TGTGTCAGCACCTCAGGACTCTCCTACGAGCAGTACTTC. This sequence encodes CVSTSGLSYEQYF.

This clonotype was counted a few times. A much larger clone differs by one base, so this may be a read error. J is TRBJ1-5 and V is TRBV21-1; no DNA check was done on the table's D call, TRBD1. TRBV21-1 is marked as a pseudogene. CDR3 size: 14 residues. The CDR3 protein is CASTRSPGNQPQNF. CDR3 sequence (DNA): TGTGCCAGCACCAGATCCCCAGGGAATCAGCCCCAGAATTTT.

The V gene is TRBV2, the J gene TRBJ1-1; D is unclear. Germline CDR1 is SNHLY and CDR2 is FYNNEI. V lost 7 bases and J lost 0, with 15 bases in between. The CDR3 is made up of 15 amino acids. The CDR3 DNA follows: TGTGCCAGCACTTTCCTTGGGTCTATGAACACTGAAGCTTTCTTT. This gives the protein CASTFLGSMNTEAFF.

This clonotype was seen ten or more times. The rearrangement uses TRBV13 and TRBJ2-3; 10 positions agree with TRBD1. The CDR3 runs 15 residues. After removal of 5 bases from V and 1 base from J, the junction contained 3 bases not matched to a gene. Germline V gives CDR1 PRHDT, CDR2 FYEKMQ (reference sequence). The CDR3 loop is CASSPGTGGTDTQYF. The CDR3, as DNA: TGTGCCAGCAGCCCTGGGACAGGGGGCACAGATACGCAGTATTTT.

This clonotype was picked up a small number of times. In this CDR3 the conserved last residue, phenylalanine or tryptophan, is missing, so a read error is likely. V gene TRBV5-1 combines with J gene TRBJ2-7, with 8 bases aligning to TRBD2. The length of the CDR3 is 19 residues. Germline assignment: CDR1 SGHRS and CDR2 YFSETQ. Written as DNA, the CDR3 is TGCGCCAGTAGCTTAAATCAACGGCGGCTAGCGGGCCTCTCCTACGAGCAGTACCTC. It specifies CASSLNQRRLAGLSYEQYL.

This clonotype was found once. The junction departs from the called germline gene at one end, perhaps through a read error. The chain carries TRBV11-1 and TRBJ2-5; 13 nucleotides line up with TRBD2. Germline V gene data show CDR1 as SGHAT and CDR2 as FQDESV (reference sequence). The length of the CDR3 is 15 residues. This CDR3 reads CGSTLTGLAGETRYF. CDR3 nucleotide sequence: TGTGGCAGCACCCTCACAGGACTAGCGGGAGAGACCCGGTACTTC.

The chain links TRBV5-5 to TRBJ2-5; perhaps TRBD2 as D (6 bases). The V end was cut by 7 bases, the J end by 7 bases, with 20 bases between. This CDR3 has 14 residues. The germline V gene encodes CDR1 SGHKS and CDR2 YYEKEE (reference sequence). Here the CDR3 DNA reads TGTGCCAGCTGCTCGAAGACTAGTGGAGGGACCCAGTACTTC. Protein sequence: CASCSKTSGGTQYF.

This clonotype has at least ten counts. This rearrangement joins TRBV10-3 to TRBJ2-3, with 8 bases identical to TRBD1. From germline, CDR1 is ENHRY and CDR2 SYGVKD. Trimming at V came to 4 bases and at J to 1 base, leaving 4 bases not matched to a gene. The CDR3 contains 15 residues. The CDR3 loop reads CAISAGRGRTDTQYF. CDR3 sequence (DNA): TGTGCCATCAGTGCTGGCAGGGGGCGCACAGATACGCAGTATTTT.

This chain connects TRBV11-2 to TRBJ1-1, with D unresolved. Germline CDR1 SGHAT, CDR2 FQNNGV. V was cut by 5 bases and J by 7 bases, with 14 bases left in between. The CDR3 length is 13 residues. This CDR3 reads CASSLGENIEAFF. CDR3 bases: TGTGCCAGCAGCCTCGGGGAGAATATTGAAGCTTTCTTT.

As regards this clonotype: This may come from a read error, since a much larger clone is one base off. V gene TRBV28 combines with J gene TRBJ1-2, with D tentatively TRBD1 (6 bases). The germline CDR1 and CDR2 sequences are MDHEN and SYDVKM. CDR3 length: 12 amino acids. For the CDR3, the DNA is TGTGCCAGCGAAAATCAGGGGAATGGCTACGCCTTC. Translated, it gives CASENQGNGYAF.

The J gene is TRBJ2-1, the V gene TRBV6-2 or TRBV6-3, with TRBD1 as a possible D gene (5 bases). This CDR3 is 14 amino acids long. CDR1 and CDR2 (germline): MNHEY, SVGEGT. The CDR3 nucleotides are TGTGCTAACAGTTACGCTACAGGATCGGATGAGCAGTTCTTC. The encoded protein is CANSYATGSDEQFF.

On this clonotype: It is likely a read error, because the conserved phenylalanine at the end of the CDR3 is missing. The chain employs TRBV14 and TRBJ2-3; 8 positions match TRBD1. This CDR3 spans 16 amino acids. Germline V gene lookup returns CDR1 SGHDN and CDR2 FVKESK. CDR3 bases: TGTGCCAGCATCCAACGACAGGGGAGATGGACAGATACGCAGTATCTT. This translates into CASIQRQGRWTDTQYL.

Concerning this clonotype itself: Here the CDR3 omits its conserved ending phenylalanine or tryptophan, so a read error is the likely source. The CDR3 is CASSLFGTGGIEAFL. For the CDR3, the DNA is TGTGCCAGCAGCTTGTTCGGGACAGGGGGTATTGAAGCTTTCTTG. The chain links TRBV5-5 to TRBJ1-1; 11 bases are shared with TRBD1. CDR1 SGHKS and CDR2 YYEKEE come from the germline V gene (reference sequence). V was clipped by 1 base and J by 7 bases; unmatched bases: 6. The CDR3 runs 15 residues.

Notes on this clonotype: This likely comes from a read error, as the CDR3 has no conserved phenylalanine or tryptophan at its end. CDR3 bases: TGTGCCATCAGGGACCGGGAGAACACTGAAGCTTTCCGT. Translation gives CAIRDRENTEAFR. This rearrangement joins TRBV10-3 to TRBJ1-1, with D uncertain. CDR1 ENHRY and CDR2 SYGVKD come from the germline V gene. V dropped 6 bases and J dropped 1 base, with 9 bases sitting between them. The CDR3 loop spans 13 amino acids.

With regard to this clonotype: The junction departs from the called germline gene at one end, perhaps through a read error. The J gene is TRBJ1-5, the V gene TRBV11-2; TRBD1 might be the D (5 bases). Germline CDR1 SGHAT, CDR2 FQNNGV. CDR3 length equals 17 residues. The CDR3 region has the DNA TGTGTCAGCAGCCTAGTAGGGGTAGCAGGGAGCAATCAGACCCAGCATTTT. As protein: CVSSLVGVAGSNQTQHF.

This clonotype was observed a single time. At one of its ends the junction is not consistent with the germline gene, which may arise from a read error. The J gene is TRBJ2-7, the V gene TRBV29-1; TRBD1 or TRBD2 may be the D gene (5 bases each). The germline gives CDR1 SQVTM, CDR2 ANQGSEA. The CDR3 totals 16 residues. In DNA form, the CDR3 reads TGCGGCGCCATGACACCTGGGACCGACACTCCCTACGAGCAGTATTTC. Translating it yields CGAMTPGTDTPYEQYF.

This chain connects TRBV11-2 to TRBJ2-1; the D gene is possibly TRBD2 (5 bases). CDR1 is SGHAT, CDR2 FQNNGV, per germline. CDR3 length: 14 amino acids. V was shortened by 6 bases and J by 10 bases, with 19 bases between the two germline ends. The CDR3 region has the DNA TGTGCCAGCAGTCCGGACTCGAGGTATAGGGAGCAGTTCTTC. Translated: CASSPDSRYREQFF.

To note about this clonotype: An end of the junction differs from the germline gene, which may be a read error. The V gene is TRBV11-2, the J gene TRBJ2-7; D might be TRBD2 (5 bases). This CDR3 comprises 14 residues. CDR1 is SGHAT and CDR2 is FQNNGV in the germline V gene. CDR3 nucleotides: TGTGCCAGCAGCTTGCCAGATGAAACTCAGCGGATTTGCTTC. Protein: CASSLPDETQRICF.